The 4 T cell receptor beta chains listed next were all sequenced from one sample in a study of beta chain features in type 1 diabetes. Regarding the study as a whole: Within each of all four CD4+ subsets, Type 1 diabetes patients had TCRB CDR3s that were moderately but significantly shorter.

These TCRs' antigens remain unknown. Every isolated RNA sample was fully reverse transcribed, so sequencing captured expressed TCRB transcripts. The repertoire was sequenced with immunoSEQ multiplex PCR; TCRdb's copy has only in-frame clones and lacks some. The data hold 200,000 to 250,000 clones, with 14% observed a single time. Sequencing used naive CD4+ T cells from blood. These receptor sequences come from a young man with type 1 diabetes.

The gene calls are TRBV2 and TRBJ2-2, with 9 positions matching TRBD1. Per the germline V gene, CDR1 is SNHLY and CDR2 is FYNNEI. This CDR3 has 15 residues. With V trimmed by 5 bases and J by 4 bases, 5 bases remained unmatched. CDR3 sequence: CASSPRQGGTGELFF. The CDR3 region has the DNA TGTGCCAGCAGTCCTCGACAGGGGGGCACCGGGGAGCTGTTTTTT.

This clone was seen a handful of times. This chain joins TRBV19 and TRBJ2-7; possibly TRBD1 for D (6 bases). The germline gives CDR1 LNHDA, CDR2 SQIVND (reference sequence). Trimming removed 1 base from V and 2 bases from J, with 9 bases in between. The length of the CDR3 is 14 residues. The CDR3 coding sequence is TGTGCCAGTAGTATAGGACAGGTGCCCTACGAGCAGTACTTC. Translated: CASSIGQVPYEQYF.

This clone was detected only a few times. The rearrangement joins TRBV5-1 to TRBJ1-2; D gene ambiguous. CDR1 and CDR2 from the germline V gene are SGHRS and YFSETQ. V was cut by 2 bases and J by 8 bases, with 13 bases left in between. The CDR3 totals 13 residues. CDR3 residues: CASSFADGVGYTF. The CDR3, as DNA: TGCGCCAGCAGCTTTGCCGACGGAGTAGGCTACACCTTC.

The genes are TRBV7-9 and TRBJ1-4; TRBD1 aligns across 7 bases. The V segment lost 4 bases and the J segment 0 bases; nucleotides outside the gene matches: 5. Germline CDR1 and CDR2: SEHNR and FQNEAQ (reference sequence). The CDR3 has 16 amino acids. CDR3 bases: TGTGCCAGCAGCTCGGGACAGCTGACAACTAATGAAAAACTGTTTTTT. Translated: CASSSGQLTTNEKLFF.